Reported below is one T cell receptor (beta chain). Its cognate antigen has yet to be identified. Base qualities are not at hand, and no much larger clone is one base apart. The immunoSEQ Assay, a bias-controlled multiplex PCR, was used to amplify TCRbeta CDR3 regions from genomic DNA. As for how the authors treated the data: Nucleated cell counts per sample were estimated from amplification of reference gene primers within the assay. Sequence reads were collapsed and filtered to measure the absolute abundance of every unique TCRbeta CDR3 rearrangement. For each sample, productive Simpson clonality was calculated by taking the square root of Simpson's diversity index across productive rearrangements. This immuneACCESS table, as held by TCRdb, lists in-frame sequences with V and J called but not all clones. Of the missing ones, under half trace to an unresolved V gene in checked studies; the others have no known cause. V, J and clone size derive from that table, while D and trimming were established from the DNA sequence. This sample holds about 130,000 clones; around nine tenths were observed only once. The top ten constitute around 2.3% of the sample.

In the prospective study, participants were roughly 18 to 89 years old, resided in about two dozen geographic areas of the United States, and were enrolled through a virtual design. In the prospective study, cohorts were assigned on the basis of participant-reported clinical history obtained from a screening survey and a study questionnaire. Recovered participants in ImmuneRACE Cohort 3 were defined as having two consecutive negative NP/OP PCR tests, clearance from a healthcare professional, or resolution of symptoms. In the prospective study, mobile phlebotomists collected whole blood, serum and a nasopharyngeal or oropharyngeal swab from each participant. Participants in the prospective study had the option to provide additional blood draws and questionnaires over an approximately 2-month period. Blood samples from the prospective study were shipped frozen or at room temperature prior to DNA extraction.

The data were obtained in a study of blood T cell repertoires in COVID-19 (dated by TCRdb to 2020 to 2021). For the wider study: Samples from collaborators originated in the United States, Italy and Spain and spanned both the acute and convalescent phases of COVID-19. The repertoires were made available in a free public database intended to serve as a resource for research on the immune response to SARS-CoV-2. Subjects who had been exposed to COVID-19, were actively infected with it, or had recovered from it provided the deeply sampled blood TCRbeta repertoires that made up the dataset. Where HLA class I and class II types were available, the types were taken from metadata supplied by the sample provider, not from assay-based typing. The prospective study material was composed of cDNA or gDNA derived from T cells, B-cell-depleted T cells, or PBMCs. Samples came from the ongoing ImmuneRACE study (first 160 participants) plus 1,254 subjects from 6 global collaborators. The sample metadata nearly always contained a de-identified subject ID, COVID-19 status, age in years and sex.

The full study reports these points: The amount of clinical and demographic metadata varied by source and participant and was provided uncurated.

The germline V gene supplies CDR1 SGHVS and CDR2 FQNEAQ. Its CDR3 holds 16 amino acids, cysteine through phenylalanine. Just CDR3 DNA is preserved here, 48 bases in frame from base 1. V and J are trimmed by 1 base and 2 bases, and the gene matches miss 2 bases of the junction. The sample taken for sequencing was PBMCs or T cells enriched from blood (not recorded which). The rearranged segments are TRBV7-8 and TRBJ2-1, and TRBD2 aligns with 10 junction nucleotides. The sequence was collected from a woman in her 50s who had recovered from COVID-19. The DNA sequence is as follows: TGTGCCAGCAGCTTAGGAGCGGGGGGGCCCTACAATGAGCAGTTCTTC. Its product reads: CASSLGAGGPYNEQFF.